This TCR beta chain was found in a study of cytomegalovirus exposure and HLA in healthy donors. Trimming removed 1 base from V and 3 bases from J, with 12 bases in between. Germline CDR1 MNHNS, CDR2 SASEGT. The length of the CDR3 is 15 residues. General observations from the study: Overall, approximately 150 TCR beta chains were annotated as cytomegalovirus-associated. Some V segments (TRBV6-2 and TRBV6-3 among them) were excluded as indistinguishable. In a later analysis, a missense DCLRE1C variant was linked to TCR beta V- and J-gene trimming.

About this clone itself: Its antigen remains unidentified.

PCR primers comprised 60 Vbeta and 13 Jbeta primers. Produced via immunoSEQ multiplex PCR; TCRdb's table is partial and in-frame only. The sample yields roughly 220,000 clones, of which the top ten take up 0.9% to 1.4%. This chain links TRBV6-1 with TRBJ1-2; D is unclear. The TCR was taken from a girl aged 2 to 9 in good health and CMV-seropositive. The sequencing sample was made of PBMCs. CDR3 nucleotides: TGTGCCAGCAGTGAAGACAAGCCGGGATACTATGGCTACACCTTC. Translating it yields CASSEDKPGYYGYTF.